This T cell receptor beta chain was profiled in a study of T cells in Graves' hyperthyroidism and ophthalmopathy. The CDR3 is made up of 14 amino acids. Germline V lookup: CDR1 SEHNR, CDR2 FQNEAQ (reference sequence). V was cut by 6 bases and J by 4 bases, with 15 bases left in between. From RNA transcripts, TCR beta CDR3 regions were amplified. First-round RT-PCR of the TCR CDR3 relied on the HTBI primer set. Each CDR3 protein is one row after TCRdb ran MiXCR on the multiplex PCR reads. The table includes over 650,000 distinct CDR3 sequences, just under 45% detected once. The sequence was obtained from an adult man with Graves' disease, either hyperthyroidism or ophthalmopathy (not recorded which). The chain couples TRBV7-9 to TRBJ1-1; D not certain. Sample: peripheral blood or thyroid tissue (not recorded which). CDR3 sequence reads: CASRPMSLGTEAFF. The CDR3 DNA follows: TGTGCCAGCAGACCGATGTCCCTGGGCACTGAAGCTTTCTTT.